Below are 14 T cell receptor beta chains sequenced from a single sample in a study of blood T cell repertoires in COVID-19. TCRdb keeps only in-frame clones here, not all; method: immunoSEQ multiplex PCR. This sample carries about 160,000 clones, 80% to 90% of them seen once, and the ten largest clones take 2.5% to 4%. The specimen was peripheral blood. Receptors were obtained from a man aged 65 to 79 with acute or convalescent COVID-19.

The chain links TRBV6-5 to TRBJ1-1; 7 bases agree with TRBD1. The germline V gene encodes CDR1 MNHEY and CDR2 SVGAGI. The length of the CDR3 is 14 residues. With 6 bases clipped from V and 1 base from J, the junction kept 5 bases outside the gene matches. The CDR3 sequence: CASSPRTGNTEAFF. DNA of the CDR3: TGTGCCAGCAGCCCACGGACAGGGAACACTGAAGCTTTCTTT.

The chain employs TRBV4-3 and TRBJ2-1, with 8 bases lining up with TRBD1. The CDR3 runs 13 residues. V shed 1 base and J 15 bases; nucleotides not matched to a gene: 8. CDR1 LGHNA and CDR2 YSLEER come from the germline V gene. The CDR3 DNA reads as TGCGCCAGCAGCCAAGGGCAAGGACAGGGACCGTTCTTC. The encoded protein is CASSQGQGQGPFF.

The CDR3: CASSRGLAGIGEQFF. DNA for the CDR3: TGTGCCAGTAGTAGAGGACTAGCGGGAATTGGTGAGCAGTTCTTC. This rearrangement joins TRBV19 to TRBJ2-1; 12 nucleotides agree with TRBD2. The germline V gene encodes CDR1 LNHDA and CDR2 SQIVND (reference sequence). The CDR3 consists of 15 residues. The junction had 7 bases not matched to a gene; V was cut back by 4 bases and J by 9 bases.

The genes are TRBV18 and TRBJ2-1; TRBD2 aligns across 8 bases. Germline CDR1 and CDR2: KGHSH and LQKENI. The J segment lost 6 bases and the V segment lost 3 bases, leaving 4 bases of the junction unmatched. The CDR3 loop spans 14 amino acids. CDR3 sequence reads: CASSPQGTSNEQFF. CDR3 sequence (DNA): TGTGCCAGCTCACCTCAAGGGACTAGCAATGAGCAGTTCTTC.

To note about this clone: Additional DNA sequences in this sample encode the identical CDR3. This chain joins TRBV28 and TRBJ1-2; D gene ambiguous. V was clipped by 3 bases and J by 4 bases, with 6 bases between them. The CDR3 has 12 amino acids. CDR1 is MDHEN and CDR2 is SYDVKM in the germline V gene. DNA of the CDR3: TGTGCCAGCAGTTTGTTGAGCTATGGCTACACCTTC. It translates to CASSLLSYGYTF.

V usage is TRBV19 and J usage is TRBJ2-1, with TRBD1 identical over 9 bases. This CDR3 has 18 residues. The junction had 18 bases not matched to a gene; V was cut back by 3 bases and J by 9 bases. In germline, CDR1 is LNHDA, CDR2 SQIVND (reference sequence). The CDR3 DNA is TGTGCCAGTAGTATTCGGGGACAGGGTTCGGGGGCTGGGTTTGAGCAGTTCTTC. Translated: CASSIRGQGSGAGFEQFF.

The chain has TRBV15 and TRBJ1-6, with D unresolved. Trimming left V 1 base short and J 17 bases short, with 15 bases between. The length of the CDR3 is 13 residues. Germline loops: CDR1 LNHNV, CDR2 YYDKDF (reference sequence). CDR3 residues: CATSRGEDSTVHF. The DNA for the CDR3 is TGTGCCACCAGCAGAGGAGAGGATAGCACGGTCCACTTT.

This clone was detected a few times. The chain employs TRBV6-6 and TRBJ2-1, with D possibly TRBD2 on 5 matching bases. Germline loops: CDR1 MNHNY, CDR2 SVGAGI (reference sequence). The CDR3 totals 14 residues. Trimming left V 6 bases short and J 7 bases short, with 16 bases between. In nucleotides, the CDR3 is TGTGCCAGCAGCCCACGAGGAGGTTCGAATGAGCAGTTCTTC. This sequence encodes CASSPRGGSNEQFF.

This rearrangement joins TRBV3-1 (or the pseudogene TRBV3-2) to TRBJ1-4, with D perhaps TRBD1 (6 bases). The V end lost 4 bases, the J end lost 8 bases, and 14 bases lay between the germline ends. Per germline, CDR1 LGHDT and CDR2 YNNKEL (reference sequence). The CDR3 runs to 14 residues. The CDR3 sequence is CASSPRTVREKLFF. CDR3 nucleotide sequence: TGTGCCAGCAGCCCCAGGACAGTAAGAGAAAAACTGTTTTTT.

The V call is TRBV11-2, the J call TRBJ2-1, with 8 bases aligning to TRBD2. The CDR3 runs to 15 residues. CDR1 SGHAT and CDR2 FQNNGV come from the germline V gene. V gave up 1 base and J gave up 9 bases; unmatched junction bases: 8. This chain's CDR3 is CASSLAGGSLAEQFF. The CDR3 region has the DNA TGTGCCAGCAGCTTAGCGGGAGGGTCATTGGCTGAGCAGTTCTTC.

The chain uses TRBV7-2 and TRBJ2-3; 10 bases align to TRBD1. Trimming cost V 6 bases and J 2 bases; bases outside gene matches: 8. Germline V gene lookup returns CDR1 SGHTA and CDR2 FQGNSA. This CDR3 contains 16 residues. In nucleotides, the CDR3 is TGTGCCAGCAGGCAAACCGGGACAGGGGTCACAGATACGCAGTATTTT. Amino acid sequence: CASRQTGTGVTDTQYF.

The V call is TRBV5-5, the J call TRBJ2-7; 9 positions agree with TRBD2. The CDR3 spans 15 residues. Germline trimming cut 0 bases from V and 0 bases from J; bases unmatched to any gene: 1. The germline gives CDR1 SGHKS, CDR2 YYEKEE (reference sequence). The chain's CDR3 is CASSLGLAASYEQYF. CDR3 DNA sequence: TGTGCCAGCAGCTTGGGACTAGCGGCCTCCTACGAGCAGTACTTC.

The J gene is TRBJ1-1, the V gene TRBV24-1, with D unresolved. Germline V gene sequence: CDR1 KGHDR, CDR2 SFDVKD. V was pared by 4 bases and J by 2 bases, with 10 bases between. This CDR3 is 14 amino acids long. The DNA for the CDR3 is TGTGCCACCAGTGACGCGGGAGTAAACACTGAAGCTTTCTTT. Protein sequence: CATSDAGVNTEAFF.

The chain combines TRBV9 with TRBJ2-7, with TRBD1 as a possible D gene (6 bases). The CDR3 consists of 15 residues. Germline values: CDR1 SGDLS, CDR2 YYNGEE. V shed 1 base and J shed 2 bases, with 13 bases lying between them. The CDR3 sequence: CASSVSPTGTYEQYF. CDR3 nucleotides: TGTGCCAGCAGCGTATCCCCCACAGGGACCTACGAGCAGTACTTC. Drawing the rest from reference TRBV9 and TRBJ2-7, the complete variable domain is DSGVTQTPKHLITATGQRVTLRCSPRSGDLSVYWYQQSLDQGLQFLIQYYNGEERAKGNILERFSAQQFPDLHSELNLSSLELGDSALYFCASSVSPTGTYEQYFGPGTRLTVT.